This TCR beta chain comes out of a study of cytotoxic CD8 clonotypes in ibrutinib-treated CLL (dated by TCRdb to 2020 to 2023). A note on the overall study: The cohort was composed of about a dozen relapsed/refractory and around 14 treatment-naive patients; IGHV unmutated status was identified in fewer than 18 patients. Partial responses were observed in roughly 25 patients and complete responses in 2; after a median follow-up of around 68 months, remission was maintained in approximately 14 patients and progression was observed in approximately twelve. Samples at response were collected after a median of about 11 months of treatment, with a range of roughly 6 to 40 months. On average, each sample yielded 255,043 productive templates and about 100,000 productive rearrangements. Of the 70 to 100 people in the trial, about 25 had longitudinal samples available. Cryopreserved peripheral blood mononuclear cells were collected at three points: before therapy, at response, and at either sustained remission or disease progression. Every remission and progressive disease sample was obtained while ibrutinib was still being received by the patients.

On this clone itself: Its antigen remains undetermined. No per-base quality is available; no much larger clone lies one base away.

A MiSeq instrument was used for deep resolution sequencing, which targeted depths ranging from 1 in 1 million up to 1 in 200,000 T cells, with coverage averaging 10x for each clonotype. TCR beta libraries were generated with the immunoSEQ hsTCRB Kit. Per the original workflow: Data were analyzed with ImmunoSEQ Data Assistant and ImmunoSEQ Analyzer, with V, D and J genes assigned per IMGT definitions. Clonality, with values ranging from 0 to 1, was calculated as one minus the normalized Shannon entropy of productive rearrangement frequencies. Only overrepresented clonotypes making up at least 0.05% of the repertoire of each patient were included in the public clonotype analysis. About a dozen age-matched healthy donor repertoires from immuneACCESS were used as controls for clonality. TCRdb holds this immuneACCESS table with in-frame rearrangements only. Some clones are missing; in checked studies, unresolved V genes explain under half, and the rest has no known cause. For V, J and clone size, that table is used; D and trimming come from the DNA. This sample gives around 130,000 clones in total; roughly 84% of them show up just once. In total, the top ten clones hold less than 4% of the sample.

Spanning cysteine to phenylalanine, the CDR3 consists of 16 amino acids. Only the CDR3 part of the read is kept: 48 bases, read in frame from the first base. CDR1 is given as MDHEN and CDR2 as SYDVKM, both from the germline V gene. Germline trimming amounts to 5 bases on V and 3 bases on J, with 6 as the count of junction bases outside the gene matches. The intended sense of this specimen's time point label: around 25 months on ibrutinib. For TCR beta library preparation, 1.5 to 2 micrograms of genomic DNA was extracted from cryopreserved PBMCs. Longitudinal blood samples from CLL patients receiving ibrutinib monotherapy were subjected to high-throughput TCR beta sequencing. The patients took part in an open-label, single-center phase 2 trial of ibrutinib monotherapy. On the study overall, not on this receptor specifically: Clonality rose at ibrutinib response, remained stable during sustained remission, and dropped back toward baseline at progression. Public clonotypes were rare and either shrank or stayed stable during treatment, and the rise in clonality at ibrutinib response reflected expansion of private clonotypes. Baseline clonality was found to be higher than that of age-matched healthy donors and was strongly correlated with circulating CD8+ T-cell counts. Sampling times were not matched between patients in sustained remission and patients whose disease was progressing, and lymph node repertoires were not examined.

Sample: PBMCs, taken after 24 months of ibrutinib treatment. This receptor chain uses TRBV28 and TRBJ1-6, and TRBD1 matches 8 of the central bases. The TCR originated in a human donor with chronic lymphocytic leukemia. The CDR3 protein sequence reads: CASSKGQGHYNSPLHF. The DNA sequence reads TGTGCCAGCAGTAAAGGACAGGGACACTATAATTCACCCCTCCACTTT.